Below, 30 T cell receptor beta chains from the same sample are listed, as sequenced in a study of radiation and T cells in renal cell carcinoma. Method: immunoSEQ multiplex PCR; TCRdb's copy keeps in-frame clones and lacks some. Of about 120,000 clones in the sample, roughly four fifths were seen once. The time point here: blood 2 weeks post-SBRT. The sample's treatment: 15 Gy SBRT to primary tumor, nephrectomy 4 weeks later. The material sequenced was blood, taken from a patient whose treatment included radiotherapy and nephrectomy. Receptors were obtained from a man aged 50-59 years with renal cell carcinoma.

The chain joins TRBV2 to TRBJ1-1, with 10 bases fitting TRBD1. Germline lookup yields CDR1 SNHLY and CDR2 FYNNEI. After removal of 6 bases from V and 10 bases from J, the junction contained 11 bases not matched to a gene. This CDR3 spans 14 amino acids. CDR3 DNA sequence: TGTGCCAGCAGGGGTGCAGTAGGGACAGGGGTAGCTTTCTTT. It translates to CASRGAVGTGVAFF.

The chain combines TRBV10-3 with TRBJ1-1; D gene uncertain. Germline V gene data show CDR1 as ENHRY and CDR2 as SYGVKD. CDR3 size: 13 residues. V was clipped by 0 bases and J by 4 bases, with 6 bases between them. This chain's CDR3 is CAISESGSTEAFF. CDR3 DNA sequence: TGTGCCATCAGTGAGTCGGGTTCCACTGAAGCTTTCTTT.

This clone has just a few counts. V usage is TRBV11-2 and J usage is TRBJ1-1; no clear D. Germline CDR1 is SGHAT and CDR2 is FQNNGV. The CDR3 is 12 amino acids. The V end lost 5 bases, the J end lost 7 bases, and 11 bases lay between the germline ends. This CDR3 reads CASSLTRDEAFF. The CDR3 DNA is TGTGCCAGCAGCCTTACTAGGGATGAAGCTTTCTTT.

This clone has a single count. The chain couples TRBV19 to TRBJ2-7, with 8 bases identical to TRBD1. From germline, CDR1 is LNHDA and CDR2 SQIVND (reference sequence). J was trimmed by 4 bases and V by 4 bases; bases with no gene match: 3. The CDR3 is made up of 13 amino acids. This CDR3 is CASSSTGGYEQYF. The CDR3, as DNA: TGTGCCAGTAGTAGTACAGGGGGGTACGAGCAGTACTTC.

The V call is TRBV30, the J call TRBJ1-6, with D perhaps matching TRBD1 (6 bases). CDR3 size: 13 residues. Germline V gives CDR1 GTSNPN, CDR2 SVGIG (reference sequence). Deletions cut 4 bases from V and 7 bases from J, with 11 bases between. CDR3 nucleotides: TGTGCCTGGAATACAGGGCACAATTCACCCCTCCACTTT. Amino acids: CAWNTGHNSPLHF.

The rearrangement joins TRBV7-2 to TRBJ2-2, with D unclear. The length of the CDR3 is 13 residues. V was cut by 1 base and J by 7 bases, with 7 bases left in between. Germline CDR1 SGHTA, CDR2 FQGNSA. The CDR3 loop reads CASSLGVHGELFF. The CDR3 nucleotides are TGTGCCAGCAGCTTAGGGGTTCACGGGGAGCTGTTTTTT.

This clone has only one observation. The chain couples TRBV4-1 to TRBJ2-2; D is perhaps TRBD1 or TRBD2 (7 bases each). V was shortened by 1 base and J by 4 bases, with 28 bases between the two germline ends. The CDR3 has 21 residues. Germline CDR1 reads MGHRA; CDR2 reads YSYEKL. The DNA for the CDR3 is TGCGCCAGCAGCCAAGGCCCGGGGAGGGGGCAGGGGGTCGGTAGCACCGGGGAGCTGTTTTTT. Translation gives CASSQGPGRGQGVGSTGELFF.

The chain uses TRBV4-2 and TRBJ2-1; 8 bases agree with TRBD2. CDR1 and CDR2 from the germline V gene are LGHNA and YNFKEQ. V lost 4 bases and J lost 6; bases outside the gene matches: 11. CDR3 length: 16 amino acids. CDR3 loop: CASSPPNGGRLNEQFF. The CDR3 DNA reads TGTGCCAGCAGCCCCCCTAATGGCGGGAGGCTCAATGAGCAGTTCTTC.

V and J are TRBV29-1 and TRBJ2-5; either TRBD1 or TRBD2 may fit D (5 bases each). Per germline, CDR1 SQVTM and CDR2 ANQGSEA. V dropped 0 bases and J dropped 4 bases, with 18 bases sitting between them. CDR3 size: 16 residues. CDR3: CSVEDPGRLGVETQYF. CDR3 nucleotide sequence: TGCAGCGTTGAAGATCCGGGACGGTTAGGGGTAGAGACCCAGTACTTC.

This clone was counted once. The V call is TRBV18, the J call TRBJ2-7, with 12 nucleotides matching TRBD2. Losses at the gene ends were 2 bases for V and 4 bases for J; bases not matched to a gene: 3. CDR1 and CDR2 from the germline V gene are KGHSH and LQKENI. The CDR3 is made up of 15 amino acids. CDR3 amino acids: CASSPTSGGTYEQYF. CDR3 DNA sequence: TGTGCCAGCTCACCAACTAGCGGGGGGACGTACGAGCAGTACTTC.

This clone was recorded only once. The chain is built from TRBV5-1 and TRBJ2-7; 7 bases map to TRBD2. Trimming removed 3 bases from V and 1 base from J; junction bases left unmatched: 22. This CDR3 has 20 residues. CDR1 is SGHRS, CDR2 YFSETQ, per germline. In DNA form, the CDR3 reads TGCGCCAGCAGCTCCGGCTATGGAGCAGGCGGGAGACCAAAATCCTACGAGCAGTACTTC. This codes for CASSSGYGAGGRPKSYEQYF.

The genes are TRBV29-1 and TRBJ1-5; TRBD1 aligns across 7 bases. This CDR3 spans 15 amino acids. CDR1 is SQVTM and CDR2 is ANQGSEA in the germline V gene. V dropped 0 bases and J dropped 6; count of bases not matched to a gene: 8. As DNA, the CDR3 is TGCAGCGTTGAAGATCCAGGGGGAGTAGGTCAGCCCCAGCATTTT. It encodes CSVEDPGGVGQPQHF.

The chain is built from TRBV6-6 and TRBJ2-7, with a possible D match to TRBD1 (6 bases). The germline V and J ends were trimmed by 6 bases and 6 bases, with 15 bases remaining between them. Germline CDR1 is MNHNY and CDR2 is SVGAGI (reference sequence). The CDR3 covers 13 residues. The CDR3 sequence is CASSSNRESEQYF. The CDR3 DNA sequence: TGTGCCAGCAGCTCGAACAGGGAAAGCGAGCAGTACTTC.

The rearrangement uses TRBV27 and TRBJ2-6; possible D gene TRBD1, 5 bases. Trimming pared 7 bases from V and 0 bases from J, leaving 13 bases between. The CDR3 is 16 amino acids. The V gene's germline CDR1 is MNHEY and CDR2 SMNVEV (reference sequence). In nucleotides, the CDR3 is TGTGCCAGCAAAGGGGCGTCCGCCTCTGGGGCCAACGTCCTGACTTTC. Protein: CASKGASASGANVLTF.

The J gene is TRBJ1-1, the V gene TRBV5-8; a weak D match, TRBD1 (6 bases). Trimming pared 3 bases from V and 3 bases from J, leaving 18 bases between. This CDR3 is 16 amino acids long. Germline lookup yields CDR1 SGHTS and CDR2 YDEGEE. The CDR3 region is CASSYRSTGRDTEAFF. In DNA, the CDR3 is TGTGCCAGCAGCTACCGAAGTACAGGGAGGGACACTGAAGCTTTCTTT.

The chain is built from TRBV7-6 and TRBJ2-7, with 9 bases that match TRBD1. With 3 bases clipped from V and 5 bases from J, the junction kept 8 bases outside the gene matches. The CDR3 is made up of 15 amino acids. Germline V gives CDR1 SGHVS, CDR2 FNYEAQ. CDR3 loop: CASSFTQGTGNEQYF. CDR3 sequence (DNA): TGTGCCAGCAGCTTTACCCAGGGGACAGGGAACGAGCAGTACTTC.

V gene TRBV18 combines with J gene TRBJ1-1; the D gene is possibly TRBD1 (5 bases). Per the germline V gene, CDR1 is KGHSH and CDR2 is LQKENI. This CDR3 contains 13 residues. The V gene lost 5 bases and the J gene lost 4 bases, with 11 bases spanning the gap. This CDR3 reads CASSGGEVTEAFF. The CDR3 DNA sequence: TGTGCCAGCTCAGGAGGGGAGGTCACTGAAGCTTTCTTT.

A few counts support this clone. This sequence joins TRBV5-1 and TRBJ1-1; possible D gene TRBD1, 6 bases. CDR1 is SGHRS, CDR2 YFSETQ, per germline. CDR3 length: 11 residues. The V and J ends lost 3 bases and 8 bases respectively, with 8 bases between them. CDR3 protein: CASSSTGEAFF. In DNA form, the CDR3 reads TGCGCCAGCAGCTCAACAGGGGAAGCTTTCTTT.

This clone was recorded once. J is TRBJ1-2 and V is TRBV7-2; D perhaps matches TRBD1 (5 bases). The germline V gene has CDR1 SGHTA and CDR2 FQGNSA. The V gene lost 0 bases and the J gene lost 0 bases, with 11 bases spanning the gap. The CDR3 extends over 16 amino acids. CDR3 amino acids: CASSLAATDPNYGYTF. The CDR3 nucleotides are TGTGCCAGCAGCTTAGCGGCGACAGATCCTAACTATGGCTACACCTTC. Looking up the rest from reference TRBV7-2 and TRBJ1-2 gives the full variable domain: GAGVSQSPSNKVTEKGKDVELRCDPISGHTALYWYRQSLGQGLEFLIYFQGNSAPDKSGLPSDRFSAERTGGSVSTLTIQRTQQEDSAVYLCASSLAATDPNYGYTFGSGTRLTVV.

The chain is built from TRBV6-4 and TRBJ1-5; TRBD1 agrees at 9 bases. The junction had 7 bases not matched to a gene; V was cut back by 4 bases and J by 6 bases. CDR3 size: 15 residues. The germline V gene encodes CDR1 MRHNA and CDR2 SNTAGT. CDR3 sequence reads: CASSATGGVTQPQHF. CDR3 nucleotide sequence: TGTGCCAGCAGTGCCACAGGGGGCGTTACTCAGCCCCAGCATTTT.

The chain employs TRBV6-1 and TRBJ2-7, with 8 bases aligning to TRBD2. Germline V gene data show CDR1 as MNHNS and CDR2 as SASEGT. Losses at the gene ends were 4 bases for V and 2 bases for J; bases not matched to a gene: 4. The CDR3 contains 14 residues. The CDR3 sequence: CASSASSGPYEQYF. The CDR3 nucleotides read TGTGCCAGCAGTGCCTCTAGCGGGCCCTACGAGCAGTACTTC.

A single count supports this clone. V is TRBV5-1 and J is TRBJ1-1, with D maybe TRBD1 (5 bases). Germline V CDR1 and CDR2: SGHRS, YFSETQ. The CDR3 spans 14 residues. The V and J ends lost 0 bases and 3 bases respectively, with 9 bases between them. The CDR3 spells CASSLDRPDTEAFF. CDR3 nucleotide sequence: TGCGCCAGCAGCTTGGACAGGCCGGACACTGAAGCTTTCTTT.

This chain uses TRBV9 with TRBJ1-2, with D possibly matching TRBD1 (5 bases). V was trimmed by 4 bases and J by 4 bases, leaving 17 bases between them. The CDR3 covers 15 residues. The germline gives CDR1 SGDLS, CDR2 YYNGEE. Here the CDR3 reads CASSTYSGTFYGYTF. DNA for the CDR3: TGTGCCAGCAGCACCTACTCCGGGACTTTCTATGGCTACACCTTC.

V and J are TRBV7-9 and TRBJ2-5, with a tentative D call TRBD2 (6 bases). Germline V gives CDR1 SEHNR, CDR2 FQNEAQ (reference sequence). V gave up 7 bases and J gave up 1 base, with 16 bases separating them. The CDR3 is 15 residues long. DNA for the CDR3: TGTGCCAGCATCAATACCCGGGGGTCCCAAGAGACCCAGTACTTC. The encoded protein is CASINTRGSQETQYF.

The J gene is TRBJ2-7, the V gene TRBV5-1, with D tentatively TRBD1 (6 bases). The V and J ends lost 2 bases and 2 bases respectively, with 11 bases between them. The CDR3 spans 14 residues. CDR1 SGHRS and CDR2 YFSETQ come from the germline V gene. The CDR3 DNA reads as TGCGCCAGCAGCTTTGAGGGGGATACCTACGAGCAGTACTTC. Translating gives CASSFEGDTYEQYF.

The chain combines TRBV6-1 with TRBJ1-2, with D possibly being TRBD1 (6 bases). Germline V gene lookup returns CDR1 MNHNS and CDR2 SASEGT. Trimming took off 1 base at V and 4 bases at J, with 10 bases between the two ends. The CDR3 spans 14 residues. This CDR3 is CASSEGGTSYGYTF. The CDR3 DNA sequence: TGTGCCAGCAGTGAAGGTGGGACATCCTATGGCTACACCTTC.

This chain links TRBV5-4 with TRBJ2-7, with D maybe TRBD2 (6 bases). Germline V gives CDR1 SGHNT, CDR2 YYREEE (reference sequence). Trimming stripped 2 bases from V and 6 bases from J, with 15 bases between. The CDR3 totals 14 residues. The CDR3 DNA sequence: TGTGCCAGCAGCTTAGGGGAGGTCTTCCCCGAGCAGTACTTC. Translating it yields CASSLGEVFPEQYF.

This clone has a single count. The chain combines TRBV18 with TRBJ1-2; possibly TRBD1 for D (5 bases). The CDR3 is 14 residues long. The germline gives CDR1 KGHSH, CDR2 LQKENI. Trimming removed 1 base at V and 4 bases at J, with 10 bases between. The CDR3 sequence is CASSPQGIGYGYTF. In DNA, the CDR3 is TGTGCCAGCTCACCACAGGGGATCGGCTATGGCTACACCTTC.

This clone was counted many times. V gene TRBV2 combines with J gene TRBJ1-5; D is possibly TRBD1 (5 bases). This CDR3 comprises 18 residues. V was cut by 1 base and J by 0 bases, with 16 bases left in between. The germline V gene has CDR1 SNHLY and CDR2 FYNNEI. The CDR3 coding sequence is TGTGCCAGCAGTGAAGGGCAGGAGGGGACTTATAGCAATCAGCCCCAGCATTTT. The encoded protein is CASSEGQEGTYSNQPQHF.

This sequence joins TRBV9 and TRBJ1-3; TRBD1 aligns across 7 bases. The germline CDR1 and CDR2 sequences are SGDLS and YYNGEE. This CDR3 has 15 amino acids. V was pared by 1 base and J by 1 base, with 2 bases of the junction left unmatched. The CDR3 sequence is CASSVTGDSGNTIYF. DNA for the CDR3: TGTGCCAGCAGCGTAACAGGGGATTCTGGAAACACCATATATTTT.